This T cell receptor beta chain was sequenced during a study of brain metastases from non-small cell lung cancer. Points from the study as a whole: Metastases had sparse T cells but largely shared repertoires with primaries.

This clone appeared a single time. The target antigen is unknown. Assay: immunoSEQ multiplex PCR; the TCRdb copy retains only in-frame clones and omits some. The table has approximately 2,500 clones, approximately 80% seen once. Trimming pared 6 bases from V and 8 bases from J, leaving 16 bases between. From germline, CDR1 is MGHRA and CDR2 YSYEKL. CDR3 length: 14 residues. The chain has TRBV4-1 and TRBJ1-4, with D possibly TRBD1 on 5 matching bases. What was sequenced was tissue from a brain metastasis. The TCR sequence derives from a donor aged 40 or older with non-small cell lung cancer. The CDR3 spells CASRPPGGPEKLFF. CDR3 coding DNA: TGCGCCAGCAGACCGCCGGGGGGACCAGAAAAACTGTTTTTT.